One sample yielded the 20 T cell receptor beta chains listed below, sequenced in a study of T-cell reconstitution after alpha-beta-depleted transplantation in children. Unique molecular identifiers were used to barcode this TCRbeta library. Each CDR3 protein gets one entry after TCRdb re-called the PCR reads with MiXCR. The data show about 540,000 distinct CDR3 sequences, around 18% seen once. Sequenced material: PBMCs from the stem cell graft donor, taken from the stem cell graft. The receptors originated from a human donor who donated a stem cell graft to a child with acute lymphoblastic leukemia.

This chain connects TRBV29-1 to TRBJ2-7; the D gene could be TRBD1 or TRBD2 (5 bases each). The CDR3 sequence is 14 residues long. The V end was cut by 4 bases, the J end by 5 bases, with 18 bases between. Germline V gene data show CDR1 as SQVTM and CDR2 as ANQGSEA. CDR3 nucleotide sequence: TGCAGCGTTGCAGTGTACGGGACGGCCCACGAGCAGTACTTC. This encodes CSVAVYGTAHEQYF.

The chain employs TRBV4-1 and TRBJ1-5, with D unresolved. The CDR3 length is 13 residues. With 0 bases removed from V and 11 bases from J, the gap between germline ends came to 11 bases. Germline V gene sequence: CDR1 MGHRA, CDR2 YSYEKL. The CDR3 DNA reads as TGCGCCAGCAGCCAAGATCGGGGATCGGCCCAGCATTTT. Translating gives CASSQDRGSAQHF.

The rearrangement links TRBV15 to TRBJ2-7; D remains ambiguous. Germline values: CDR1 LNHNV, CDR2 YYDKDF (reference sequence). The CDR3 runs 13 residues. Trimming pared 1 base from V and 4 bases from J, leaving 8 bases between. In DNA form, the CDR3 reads TGTGCCACCAGCAGAGCTCGGTATTACGAGCAGTACTTC. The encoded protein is CATSRARYYEQYF.

The CDR3 protein is CASSPGGVSYEQYF. CDR3 nucleotide sequence: TGCGCCAGCAGTCCGGGGGGAGTCTCCTACGAGCAGTACTTC. This chain links TRBV5-1 with TRBJ2-7, with 7 positions matching TRBD2. Germline assignment: CDR1 SGHRS and CDR2 YFSETQ. CDR3 size: 14 residues. The J segment lost 0 bases and the V segment lost 5 bases, leaving 5 bases of the junction unmatched.

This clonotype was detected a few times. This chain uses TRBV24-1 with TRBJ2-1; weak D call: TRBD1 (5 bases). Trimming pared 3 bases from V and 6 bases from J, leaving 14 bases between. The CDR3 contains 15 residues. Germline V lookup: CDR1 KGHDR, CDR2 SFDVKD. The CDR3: CATSDPSYRGNEQFF. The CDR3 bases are TGTGCCACCAGTGATCCATCATATAGGGGCAATGAGCAGTTCTTC.

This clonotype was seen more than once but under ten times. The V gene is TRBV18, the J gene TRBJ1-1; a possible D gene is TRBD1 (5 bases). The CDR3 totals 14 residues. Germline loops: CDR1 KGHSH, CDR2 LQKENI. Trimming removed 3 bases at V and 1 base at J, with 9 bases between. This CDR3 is CASSPSTANTEAFF. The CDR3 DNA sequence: TGTGCCAGCTCACCTTCGACAGCGAACACTGAAGCTTTCTTT.

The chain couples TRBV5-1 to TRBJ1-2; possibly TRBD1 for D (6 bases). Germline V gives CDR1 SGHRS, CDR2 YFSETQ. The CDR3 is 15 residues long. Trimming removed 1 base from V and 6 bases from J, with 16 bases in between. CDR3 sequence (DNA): TGCGCCAGCAGCTTGATCCCCCCAGGGGACCATGGCTACACCTTC. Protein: CASSLIPPGDHGYTF.

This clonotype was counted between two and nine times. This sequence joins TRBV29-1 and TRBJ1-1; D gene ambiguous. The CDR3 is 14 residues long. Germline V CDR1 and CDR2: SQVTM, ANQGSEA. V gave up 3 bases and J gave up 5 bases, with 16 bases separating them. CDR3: CSVEITYIMTEAFF. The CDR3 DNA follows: TGCAGCGTTGAGATTACATATATTATGACTGAAGCTTTCTTT.

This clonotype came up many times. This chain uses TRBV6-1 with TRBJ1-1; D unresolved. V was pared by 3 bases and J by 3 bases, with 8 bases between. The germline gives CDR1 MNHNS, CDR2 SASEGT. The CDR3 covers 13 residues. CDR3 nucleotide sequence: TGTGCCAGCAGTGACGGAGGTTACACTGAAGCTTTCTTT. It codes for CASSDGGYTEAFF.

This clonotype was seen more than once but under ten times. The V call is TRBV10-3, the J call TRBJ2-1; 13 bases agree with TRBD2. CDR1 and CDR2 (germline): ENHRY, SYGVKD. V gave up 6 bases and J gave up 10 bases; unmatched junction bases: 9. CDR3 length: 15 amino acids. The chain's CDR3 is CAIRTLAGGLPEQFF. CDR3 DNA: TGTGCCATCAGGACACTAGCGGGAGGGCTACCCGAGCAGTTCTTC.

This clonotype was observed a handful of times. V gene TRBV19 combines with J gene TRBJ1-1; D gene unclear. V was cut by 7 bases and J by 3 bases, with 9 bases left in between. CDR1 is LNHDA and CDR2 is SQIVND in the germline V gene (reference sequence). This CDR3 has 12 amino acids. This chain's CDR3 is CASTDTYTEAFF. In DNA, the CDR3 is TGTGCCAGTACAGATACCTACACTGAAGCTTTCTTT.

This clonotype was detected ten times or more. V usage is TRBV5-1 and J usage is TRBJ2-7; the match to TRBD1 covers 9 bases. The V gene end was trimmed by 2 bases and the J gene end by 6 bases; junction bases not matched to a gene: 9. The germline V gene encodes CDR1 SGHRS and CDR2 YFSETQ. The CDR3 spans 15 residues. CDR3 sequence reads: CASSFGGQGTGEQYF. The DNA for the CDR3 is TGCGCCAGCAGCTTTGGGGGACAGGGAACGGGCGAGCAGTACTTC.

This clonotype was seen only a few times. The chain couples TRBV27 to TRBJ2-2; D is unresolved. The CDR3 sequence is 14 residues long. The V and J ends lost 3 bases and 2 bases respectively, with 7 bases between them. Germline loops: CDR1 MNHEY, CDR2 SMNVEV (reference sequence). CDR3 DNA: TGTGCCAGCAGTTTCCTAGTTAACACCGGGGAGCTGTTTTTT. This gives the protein CASSFLVNTGELFF.

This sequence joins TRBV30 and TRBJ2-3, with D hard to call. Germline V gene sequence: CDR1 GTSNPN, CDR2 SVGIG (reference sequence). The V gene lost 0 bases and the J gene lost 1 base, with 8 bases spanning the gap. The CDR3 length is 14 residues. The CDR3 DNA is TGTGCCTGGAGTGTGGGTACGGGCACAGATACGCAGTATTTT. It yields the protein CAWSVGTGTDTQYF.

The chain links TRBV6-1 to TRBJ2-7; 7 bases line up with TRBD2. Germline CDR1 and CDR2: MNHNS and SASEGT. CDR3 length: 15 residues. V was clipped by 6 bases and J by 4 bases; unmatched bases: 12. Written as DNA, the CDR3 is TGTGCCAGCAGCCCCATCTTGGGGAGGGTGTACGAGCAGTACTTC. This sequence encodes CASSPILGRVYEQYF.

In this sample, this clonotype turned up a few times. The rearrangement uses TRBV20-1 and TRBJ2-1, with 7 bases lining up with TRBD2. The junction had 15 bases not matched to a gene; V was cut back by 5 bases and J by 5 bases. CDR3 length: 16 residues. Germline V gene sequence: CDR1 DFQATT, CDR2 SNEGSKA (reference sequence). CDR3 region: CSAFQPNGGRHNEQFF. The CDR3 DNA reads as TGCAGTGCTTTTCAACCCAACGGGGGGAGGCACAATGAGCAGTTCTTC.

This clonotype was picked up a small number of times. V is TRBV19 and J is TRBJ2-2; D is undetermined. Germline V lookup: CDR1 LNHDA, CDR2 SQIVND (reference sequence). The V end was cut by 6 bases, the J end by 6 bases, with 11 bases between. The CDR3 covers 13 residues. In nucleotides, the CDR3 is TGTGCCAGTAGACTAACGGGCCCCGGGGAGCTGTTTTTT. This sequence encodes CASRLTGPGELFF. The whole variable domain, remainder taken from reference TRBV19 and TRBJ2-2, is DGGITQSPKYLFRKEGQNVTLSCEQNLNHDAMYWYRQDPGQGLRLIYYSQIVNDFQKGDIAEGYSVSREKKESFPLTVTSAQKNPTAFYLCASRLTGPGELFFGEGSRLTVL.

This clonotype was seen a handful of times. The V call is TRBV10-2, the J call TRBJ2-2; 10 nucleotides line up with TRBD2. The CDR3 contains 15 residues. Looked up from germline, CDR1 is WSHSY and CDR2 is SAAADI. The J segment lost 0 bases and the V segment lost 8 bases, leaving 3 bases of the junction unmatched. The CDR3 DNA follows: TGCGCCAGCTTGAGCGGGAGGGCGAACACCGGGGAGCTGTTTTTT. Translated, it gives CASLSGRANTGELFF.

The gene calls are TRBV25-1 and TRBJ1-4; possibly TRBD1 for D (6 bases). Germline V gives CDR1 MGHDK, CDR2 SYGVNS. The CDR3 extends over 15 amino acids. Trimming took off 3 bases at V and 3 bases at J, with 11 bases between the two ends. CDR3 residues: CASSEAGAANEKLFF. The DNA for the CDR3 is TGTGCCAGCAGTGAGGCAGGGGCGGCTAATGAAAAACTGTTTTTT.

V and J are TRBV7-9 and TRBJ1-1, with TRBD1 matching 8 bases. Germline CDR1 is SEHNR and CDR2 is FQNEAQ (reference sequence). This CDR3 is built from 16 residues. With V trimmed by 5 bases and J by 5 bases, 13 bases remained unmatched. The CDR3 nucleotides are TGTGCCAGCAGCCCGCCCGAGACAGGGGTTTATACTGAAGCTTTCTTT. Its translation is CASSPPETGVYTEAFF. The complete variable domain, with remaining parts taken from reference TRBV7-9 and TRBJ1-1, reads DTGVSQNPRHKITKRGQNVTFRCDPISEHNRLYWYRQTLGQGPEFLTYFQNEAQLEKSRLLSDRFSAERPKGSFSTLEIQRTEQGDSAMYLCASSPPETGVYTEAFFGQGTRLTVV.